This TCR beta chain was found in a study of OX40 agonist ivuxolimab in advanced cancers. Study-wide results and limits: Specificity for antigen went undetermined in the expanded peripheral T cells.

With regard to this clone: No antigen is known for it.

Germline-derived CDR1 and CDR2 are SEHNR and FQNEAQ (reference sequence). The CDR3 has 13 residues. V was trimmed by 5 bases and J by 8 bases, leaving 10 bases between them. TCRdb keeps only in-frame clones here, not all; method: immunoSEQ multiplex PCR. The table includes more than 70,000 clones, approximately 85% detected once. Sequenced here: CD4+ or CD8+ T cells sorted from blood, sampled in a trial of the OX40 agonist ivuxolimab. The sequence came from an adult with an advanced solid tumor such as melanoma, head and neck, liver or kidney cancer. This sequence joins TRBV7-9 and TRBJ1-6; possibly TRBD1 for D (6 bases). This CDR3 reads CASSRGLDSPLHF. DNA of the CDR3: TGTGCCAGCAGCCGGGGGCTTGATTCACCCCTCCACTTT.